The TCR beta chain described here comes from a study of T cell responses to AZD1222 COVID-19 vaccine. Study-wide results and limits: Mostly white British, mostly female donors; authors suggested clonal diversity may be underestimated. Elevations in Spike-specific TCR breadth and depth followed administration of two AZD1222 doses. Regions 160-218 and 743-854 dominated among vaccine-associated CD4 TCRs spanning spike.

Germline V gives CDR1 SGHTA, CDR2 FQGNSA. V lost 1 base and J lost 8; bases outside the gene matches: 9. There are 15 residues in the CDR3. As for this clone: Antigen unknown.

This table comes from immunoSEQ multiplex PCR, and its TCRdb copy is limited to in-frame clones, with some not included. Here the sample spans tens of thousands of clones, around nine tenths being singletons. The material was peripheral blood, obtained 28 days after the second AZD1222 dose. This sequence was found in an adult who received the AZD1222 COVID-19 vaccine. The genes are TRBV7-2 and TRBJ1-2; 8 bases align to TRBD1. The CDR3 sequence: CASSLGTGRSRGYTF. In nucleotides, the CDR3 is TGTGCCAGCAGCTTAGGGACAGGGCGCTCTCGCGGCTACACCTTC.